The 8 T cell receptor beta chains presented below share a single source sample, sequenced in a study of blood T cell repertoires in COVID-19. Libraries were prepared by immunoSEQ multiplex PCR; TCRdb keeps only in-frame clonotypes and omits some of them. The data show about 380,000 clones, 80% to 90% seen once. The sample comprised PBMCs or T cells enriched from blood (not recorded which). These TCRs come from a man aged 25-45 years who had recovered from COVID-19.

The chain couples TRBV7-8 to TRBJ1-5; a weak D match, TRBD1 (6 bases). The CDR3 is 19 residues long. CDR1 is SGHVS and CDR2 is FQNEAQ in the germline V gene. V lost 1 base and J lost 0, with 19 bases in between. The CDR3 loop is CASSLDLWTDYYSNQPQHF. The DNA for the CDR3 is TGTGCCAGCAGCTTAGACCTGTGGACAGACTACTATAGCAATCAGCCCCAGCATTTT.

This clone was recorded once. The chain couples TRBV7-9 to TRBJ1-1; D is possibly TRBD1 (5 bases). CDR1 SEHNR and CDR2 FQNEAQ come from the germline V gene (reference sequence). This CDR3 comprises 15 residues. V was trimmed by 1 base and J by 6 bases, leaving 15 bases between them. The CDR3: CASSLGSQGSAEAFF. Here the CDR3 DNA reads TGTGCCAGCAGCTTAGGTAGTCAGGGCTCGGCTGAAGCTTTCTTT.

The chain combines TRBV19 with TRBJ1-5; 10 bases fit TRBD1. The ends lost 4 bases at V and 6 bases at J; junction bases unmatched: 9. CDR1 is LNHDA, CDR2 SQIVND, per germline (reference sequence). The CDR3 sequence is 16 residues long. CDR3 DNA: TGTGCCAGTAGTAGAAGGGGACAGGGGCTCGGTCAGCCCCAGCATTTT. It codes for CASSRRGQGLGQPQHF.

The chain combines TRBV9 with TRBJ2-7; 7 positions agree with TRBD1. The CDR3 runs to 15 residues. The J segment lost 2 bases and the V segment lost 0 bases, leaving 5 bases of the junction unmatched. Germline CDR1 SGDLS, CDR2 YYNGEE. This chain's CDR3 is CASSVGGTATYEQYF. The CDR3, as DNA: TGTGCCAGCAGCGTAGGGGGGACAGCAACCTACGAGCAGTACTTC.

J is TRBJ1-1 and V is TRBV10-3; a possible D gene is TRBD1 (6 bases). The germline V gene encodes CDR1 ENHRY and CDR2 SYGVKD. This CDR3 has 17 residues. The V end was cut by 0 bases, the J end by 5 bases, with 19 bases between. CDR3 residues: CAISESTLGGQRTEAFF. The CDR3 DNA reads as TGTGCCATCAGTGAGTCGACTCTGGGGGGGCAAAGAACTGAAGCTTTCTTT.

V and J are TRBV6-1 and TRBJ2-1, with 10 nucleotides matching TRBD1. V dropped 0 bases and J dropped 0; count of bases not matched to a gene: 2. Germline lookup yields CDR1 MNHNS and CDR2 SASEGT. The CDR3 spans 17 residues. CDR3 in DNA: TGTGCCAGCAGTGAAGCGGGACAGGGGTACTCCTACAATGAGCAGTTCTTC. It codes for CASSEAGQGYSYNEQFF.

This sequence joins TRBV13 and TRBJ2-1; D ambiguous. V lost 4 bases to trimming and J lost 7 bases, with 5 bases between them. Germline assignment: CDR1 PRHDT and CDR2 FYEKMQ (reference sequence). The CDR3 has 11 amino acids. CDR3 coding DNA: TGTGCCAGCAGCTCGTCGAATGAGCAGTTCTTC. This sequence encodes CASSSSNEQFF.

In regard to this clone: At the DNA level, this CDR3 is encoded by other sequences in the same sample as well. The V and J genes are TRBV29-1 and TRBJ2-7, with D perhaps TRBD1 (6 bases). Looked up from germline, CDR1 is SQVTM and CDR2 is ANQGSEA. The CDR3 consists of 12 residues. V was clipped by 4 bases and J by 3 bases, with 10 bases between them. CDR3 sequence: CSVVGQSYEQYF. In nucleotides, the CDR3 is TGCAGCGTTGTTGGACAGAGCTACGAGCAGTACTTC.